The 26 T cell receptor beta chains below all came from one sample that was sequenced in a study of shared clonotypes between healthy human individuals. TCRdb keeps only in-frame clones here, not all; method: immunoSEQ multiplex PCR. The sample contains about 1.5 million clones, nearly 99% of which appear only once. Sample: naive CD4+ T cells sorted from blood. Subset noted: CD45RA+ positively selected. The source of these receptors is a man between 25 and 39 years old in good health.

A remark on this clone: The same CDR3 is also encoded by other DNA sequences in this sample. The V gene is TRBV5-1, the J gene TRBJ1-4; D is possibly TRBD1 (6 bases). V was cut by 4 bases and J by 7 bases, with 14 bases left in between. The CDR3 is 14 amino acids. Germline CDR1 SGHRS, CDR2 YFSETQ. In nucleotides, the CDR3 is TGCGCCAGCAGCCTCACAGGGTCAGGTGAAAAACTGTTTTTT. Translation: CASSLTGSGEKLFF.

This clone showed up just once. The V gene is TRBV11-2, the J gene TRBJ2-1; D is perhaps TRBD2 (5 bases). This CDR3 region has 16 residues. V shed 1 base and J shed 7 bases, with 17 bases lying between them. Germline CDR1 reads SGHAT; CDR2 reads FQNNGV. The CDR3 protein is CASSLGGWGAGNEQFF. CDR3 bases: TGTGCCAGCAGCTTAGGAGGTTGGGGAGCCGGGAATGAGCAGTTCTTC.

The chain links TRBV18 to TRBJ2-1; D possibly corresponds to TRBD1 (5 bases). Germline V gene sequence: CDR1 KGHSH, CDR2 LQKENI. This CDR3 contains 16 residues. With 4 bases removed from V and 4 bases from J, the gap between germline ends came to 17 bases. The CDR3 region has the DNA TGTGCCAGCTCACTTTGGGGCCCTCCAAGTTACAATGAGCAGTTCTTC. Translating gives CASSLWGPPSYNEQFF. The full variable domain, completed using reference TRBV18 and TRBJ2-1, is NAGVMQNPRHLVRRRGQEARLRCSPMKGHSHVYWYRQLPEEGLKFMVYLQKENIIDESGMPKERFSAEFPKEGPSILRIQQVVRGDSAAYFCASSLWGPPSYNEQFFGPGTRLTVL.

CDR3 amino acids: CASGSPSYEQYF. The CDR3 DNA sequence: TGTGCCAGCGGGAGCCCCTCCTACGAGCAGTACTTC. The chain has TRBV28 and TRBJ2-7; D is perhaps TRBD2 (5 bases). Trimming removed 8 bases at V and 0 bases at J, with 8 bases between. This CDR3 region has 12 residues. Looked up from germline, CDR1 is MDHEN and CDR2 is SYDVKM.

V gene TRBV7-7 combines with J gene TRBJ2-7; weak D call: TRBD1 (6 bases). The CDR3 is made up of 15 amino acids. Germline CDR1 and CDR2: SSHAT and FNYEAQ (reference sequence). V dropped 0 bases and J dropped 3 bases, with 12 bases sitting between them. The CDR3 DNA sequence: TGTGCCAGCAGCTTAGCGCTAGGGGGAGACTACGAGCAGTACTTC. It specifies CASSLALGGDYEQYF.

In the case of this clone: The same CDR3 arises from other DNA sequences in this sample as well. This sequence joins TRBV7-9 and TRBJ2-7; TRBD1 matches at 9 bases. After removal of 5 bases from V and 2 bases from J, the junction contained 4 bases not matched to a gene. CDR3 length: 14 residues. CDR1 is SEHNR and CDR2 is FQNEAQ in the germline V gene (reference sequence). The CDR3 DNA follows: TGTGCCAGCAGCCCTGGGACAGGGACCTACGAGCAGTACTTC. Translation gives CASSPGTGTYEQYF.

This rearrangement joins TRBV5-7 to TRBJ1-1; D gene unclear. TRBV5-7 is marked as an open reading frame, function uncertain. CDR3 length: 15 residues. The V end was cut by 4 bases, the J end by 1 base, with 14 bases between. CDR3 sequence reads: CASSLETGWNTEAFF. Here the CDR3 DNA reads TGTGCCAGCAGCCTAGAGACCGGATGGAACACTGAAGCTTTCTTT.

The chain has TRBV5-1 and TRBJ2-2, with 9 bases that match TRBD1. The junction had 25 bases not matched to a gene; V was cut back by 4 bases and J by 6 bases. Germline V gene lookup returns CDR1 SGHRS and CDR2 YFSETQ. There are 21 residues in the CDR3. The CDR3 nucleotides read TGCGCCAGCAGCCCCCGGCCTCCGGGACAGGGATCCCAGGTCGTCGCCGGGGAGCTGTTTTTT. It yields the protein CASSPRPPGQGSQVVAGELFF.

This clone occurred once. Within the sample, other DNA sequences also encode this same CDR3. The rearrangement uses TRBV18 and TRBJ2-2; no reliable D call. The germline V and J ends were trimmed by 1 base and 5 bases, with 2 bases remaining between them. The germline gives CDR1 KGHSH, CDR2 LQKENI. The CDR3 extends over 12 amino acids. The CDR3 DNA is TGTGCCAGCTCACCACGAACCGGGGAGCTGTTTTTT. Protein sequence: CASSPRTGELFF.

This chain uses TRBV7-3 with TRBJ2-1; tentative D call: TRBD2 (6 bases). V shed 5 bases and J shed 0 bases, with 11 bases lying between them. This CDR3 spans 15 amino acids. Germline V lookup: CDR1 SGHTA, CDR2 FQGTGA. The CDR3 DNA sequence: TGTGCCAGCAGCCCGAGCGGGCGCTCCTACAATGAGCAGTTCTTC. This encodes CASSPSGRSYNEQFF.

CDR3 in amino acids: CASSLGIRNTEAFF. CDR3 nucleotides: TGTGCCAGCAGCTTAGGGATCAGGAACACTGAAGCTTTCTTT. The chain combines TRBV7-6 with TRBJ1-1; D gene uncertain. Trimming pared 1 base from V and 1 base from J, leaving 7 bases between. Looked up from germline, CDR1 is SGHVS and CDR2 is FNYEAQ. The CDR3 totals 14 residues.

V gene TRBV2 combines with J gene TRBJ2-2; maybe TRBD1 (6 bases). Per the germline V gene, CDR1 is SNHLY and CDR2 is FYNNEI. The CDR3 consists of 15 residues. V shed 5 bases and J shed 1 base, with 11 bases lying between them. The CDR3 DNA reads as TGTGCCAGCAGTAAAGACAGGAGGAACACCGGGGAGCTGTTTTTT. It yields the protein CASSKDRRNTGELFF.

The chain combines TRBV18 with TRBJ2-1, with TRBD1 matching 9 bases. CDR1 and CDR2 (germline): KGHSH, LQKENI. J lost 7 bases, V lost 2 bases, and 12 bases had no gene match. The CDR3 runs 17 residues. Here the CDR3 DNA reads TGTGCCAGCTCACCAGGTTCGACGGGACAGGGTTTAAATGAGCAGTTCTTC. This codes for CASSPGSTGQGLNEQFF.

The V and J genes are TRBV29-1 and TRBJ2-1; D is unresolved. V shed 6 bases and J shed 4 bases, with 10 bases lying between them. CDR1 is SQVTM, CDR2 ANQGSEA, per germline. The length of the CDR3 is 12 residues. CDR3 loop: CSVTTGYNEQFF. The DNA for the CDR3 is TGCAGCGTGACGACTGGATACAATGAGCAGTTCTTC.

This sequence joins TRBV27 and TRBJ1-1; no definite D call. This CDR3 has 14 residues. Per germline, CDR1 MNHEY and CDR2 SMNVEV (reference sequence). V was cut by 3 bases and J by 6 bases, with 14 bases left in between. DNA for the CDR3: TGTGCCAGCAGTTTCTTGACGGACGGCGCTGAAGCTTTCTTT. The encoded protein is CASSFLTDGAEAFF.

The chain is built from TRBV27 and TRBJ1-3; 8 nucleotides align to TRBD1. The V and J ends lost 5 bases and 4 bases, in that order; junction bases with no gene match: 10. Looked up from germline, CDR1 is MNHEY and CDR2 is SMNVEV (reference sequence). CDR3 length equals 16 residues. The CDR3 sequence: CASSKQTGEPGNTIYF. The CDR3 nucleotides read TGTGCCAGCAGTAAACAGACAGGGGAACCCGGAAACACCATATATTTT.

The rearrangement uses TRBV7-2 and TRBJ2-1; tentative D call: TRBD2 (6 bases). V lost 1 base to trimming and J lost 7 bases, with 17 bases between them. Germline V gene sequence: CDR1 SGHTA, CDR2 FQGNSA. The length of the CDR3 is 16 residues. The CDR3 loop reads CASSLEGRPNWNEQFF. The CDR3 coding sequence is TGTGCCAGCAGCTTAGAGGGGAGGCCTAATTGGAATGAGCAGTTCTTC.

The chain carries TRBV7-3 and TRBJ2-6; D ambiguous. The CDR3 is 14 amino acids. The germline CDR1 and CDR2 sequences are SGHTA and FQGTGA. The V gene lost 3 bases and the J gene lost 1 base, with 4 bases spanning the gap. For the CDR3, the DNA is TGTGCCAGCAGCTTTCGATCTGGGGCCAACGTCCTGACTTTC. Amino acid sequence: CASSFRSGANVLTF.

This sequence joins TRBV18 and TRBJ1-1; D call uncertain. Germline CDR1 KGHSH, CDR2 LQKENI. CDR3 length: 14 amino acids. Trimming cost V 5 bases and J 4 bases, with 14 bases left between them. CDR3 amino acids: CASSVSALPTEAFF. As DNA, the CDR3 is TGTGCCAGCTCAGTCTCGGCCCTACCCACTGAAGCTTTCTTT.

The genes are TRBV5-1 and TRBJ1-2; 8 nucleotides line up with TRBD1. Per germline, CDR1 SGHRS and CDR2 YFSETQ. The CDR3 loop spans 14 amino acids. Unmatched junction bases numbered 10, after V lost 4 bases and J lost 8 bases. CDR3 sequence: CASSLRDRLLGYTF. The CDR3 DNA follows: TGCGCCAGCAGCCTCCGGGACAGGCTTTTGGGCTACACCTTC.

This clone occurred once. V gene TRBV27 combines with J gene TRBJ2-5; TRBD1 agrees at 11 bases. Germline CDR1 and CDR2: MNHEY and SMNVEV (reference sequence). J was trimmed by 5 bases and V by 4 bases; bases with no gene match: 6. The CDR3 totals 15 residues. CDR3 DNA sequence: TGTGCCAGCAGTTCGGCGGGACAGGGGGAGGAGACCCAGTACTTC. Protein sequence: CASSSAGQGEETQYF.

The V gene is TRBV9, the J gene TRBJ2-7; 10 positions agree with TRBD2. Germline lookup yields CDR1 SGDLS and CDR2 YYNGEE. The CDR3 covers 15 residues. V was clipped by 3 bases and J by 3 bases; unmatched bases: 6. This chain's CDR3 is CASSGRTSGRYEQYF. CDR3 coding DNA: TGTGCCAGCAGCGGACGGACTAGCGGACGCTACGAGCAGTACTTC.

This chain connects TRBV5-1 to TRBJ2-3; a weak D match, TRBD2 (6 bases). Per germline, CDR1 SGHRS and CDR2 YFSETQ. The CDR3 contains 15 residues. V lost 5 bases and J 0 bases, leaving 13 bases between the germline ends. The CDR3 DNA reads as TGCGCCAGCAGGGATAATAGCGGTAGCACAGATACGCAGTATTTT. Translated: CASRDNSGSTDTQYF.

CDR3 loop: CASSESGVREKLFF. DNA of the CDR3: TGCGCCAGCAGTGAGTCAGGGGTTCGGGAAAAACTGTTTTTT. The J gene is TRBJ1-4, the V gene TRBV10-2; D may be TRBD1 (5 bases). In germline, CDR1 is WSHSY, CDR2 SAAADI. The CDR3 length is 14 residues. V was shortened by 0 bases and J by 8 bases, with 10 bases between the two germline ends.

This clone was seen only once. The rearrangement joins TRBV19 to TRBJ2-1, with 9 bases matching TRBD2. Germline assignment: CDR1 LNHDA and CDR2 SQIVND (reference sequence). CDR3 length equals 16 residues. Trimming at V came to 1 base and at J to 9 bases, leaving 10 bases not matched to a gene. Here the CDR3 reads CASSIVGSGRLFEQFF. The DNA of the CDR3 is TGTGCCAGTAGTATAGTCGGTAGCGGGAGACTGTTTGAGCAGTTCTTC.

The rearrangement joins TRBV6-1 to TRBJ1-5; D perhaps matches TRBD1 (5 bases). Germline loops: CDR1 MNHNS, CDR2 SASEGT. V was shortened by 0 bases and J by 5 bases, with 17 bases between the two germline ends. The CDR3 spans 17 residues. The CDR3 region is CASSEALRGESHQPQHF. The DNA of the CDR3 is TGTGCCAGCAGTGAAGCGCTTCGAGGGGAGTCCCATCAGCCCCAGCATTTT.